This passage covers 18 T cell receptor beta chains from one sample sequenced in a study of blood T cell repertoires in COVID-19. This table comes from immunoSEQ multiplex PCR, and its TCRdb copy is limited to in-frame clones, with some not included. The sample includes around 63,000 clones, around 89% of them seen just once. Sequencing used peripheral blood. The receptors stem from a woman aged 60 to 75 with acute or convalescent COVID-19.

This clone was seen just once. The rearrangement joins TRBV7-9 to TRBJ2-2; 8 nucleotides line up with TRBD2. The CDR3 loop spans 16 amino acids. V gave up 5 bases and J gave up 5 bases; unmatched junction bases: 10. The germline V gene has CDR1 SEHNR and CDR2 FQNEAQ (reference sequence). The CDR3 DNA follows: TGTGCCAGCAGCCTTCCGGGACTAGGAGCGACCGGGGAGCTGTTTTTT. This translates into CASSLPGLGATGELFF.

The chain employs TRBV20-1 and TRBJ2-1; D is possibly TRBD1 (6 bases). Trimming left V 3 bases short and J 8 bases short, with 17 bases between. The germline gives CDR1 DFQATT, CDR2 SNEGSKA (reference sequence). This CDR3 is 14 amino acids long. The DNA of the CDR3 is TGCAGTGCTAGTAACAGGGCCCAGGGCCATGAGCAGTTCTTC. It encodes CSASNRAQGHEQFF.

The chain carries TRBV24-1 and TRBJ1-5; D ambiguous. Germline values: CDR1 KGHDR, CDR2 SFDVKD. The CDR3 sequence is 14 residues long. V was trimmed by 5 bases and J by 0 bases, leaving 7 bases between them. CDR3 sequence: CATSAEPSNQPQHF. CDR3 nucleotide sequence: TGTGCCACCAGTGCCGAGCCTAGCAATCAGCCCCAGCATTTT.

This clone was counted a single time. The limits of the CDR3 on the DNA are not certain, so only TCRdb's listed CDR3 is given. V usage is TRBV29-1 and J usage is TRBJ1-6; TRBD1 is the table's D call, not checked against the DNA. CDR1 is SQVTM and CDR2 is ANQGSEA in the germline V gene. Inclusive of both ends, the CDR3 amounts to 14 amino acids. CDR3 sequence: CSVSGQGYNSPLHF.

V is TRBV5-4 and J is TRBJ1-1; D is uncertain. V was pared by 0 bases and J by 1 base, with 10 bases between. Germline V CDR1 and CDR2: SGHNT, YYREEE (reference sequence). This CDR3 is 15 amino acids long. The CDR3 DNA reads as TGTGCCAGCAGCTTGGAATGGCAGGAGAACACTGAAGCTTTCTTT. Translation gives CASSLEWQENTEAFF.

The CDR3 sequence is CASSPDRDLYGYTF. The CDR3 bases are TGTGCCAGCTCACCCGACAGGGACCTCTATGGCTACACCTTC. The V gene is TRBV18, the J gene TRBJ1-2; TRBD1 aligns across 7 bases. The CDR3 extends over 14 amino acids. Germline trimming cut 3 bases from V and 4 bases from J; bases unmatched to any gene: 5. Germline CDR1 and CDR2: KGHSH and LQKENI.

The gene calls are TRBV6-2 or TRBV6-3 and TRBJ1-1; tentative D call: TRBD1 (5 bases). Germline lookup yields CDR1 MNHEY and CDR2 SVGEGT. V lost 2 bases and J 0 bases, leaving 16 bases between the germline ends. This CDR3 has 17 amino acids. This CDR3 is CASSYSRGGGMNTEAFF. As DNA, the CDR3 is TGTGCCAGCAGTTACAGTCGCGGGGGGGGAATGAACACTGAAGCTTTCTTT.

This clone was observed a few times. The chain uses TRBV4-1 and TRBJ1-5, with D unresolved. This CDR3 spans 14 amino acids. The germline V and J ends were trimmed by 0 bases and 11 bases, with 14 bases remaining between them. Germline assignment: CDR1 MGHRA and CDR2 YSYEKL. The CDR3 nucleotides are TGCGCCAGCAGCCAAGAAACTGCCGCGATGGCCCAGCATTTT. Translating it yields CASSQETAAMAQHF.

Details on this clone: At one boundary the junction diverges from the germline segment, which might be a read error. The rearrangement links TRBV27 to TRBJ1-2; weak D call: TRBD1 (6 bases). The CDR3 is 14 residues long. Germline V gives CDR1 MNHEY, CDR2 SMNVEV (reference sequence). The CDR3 nucleotides are TGTGCCGGCAGTCCTACGGGACAACACTATGGCTACACCTTC. Translated: CAGSPTGQHYGYTF.

The genes are TRBV10-2 and TRBJ1-5; D is possibly TRBD1 (5 bases). V lost 7 bases and J lost 1, with 8 bases in between. CDR3 size: 13 residues. The germline V gene has CDR1 WSHSY and CDR2 SAAADI. The CDR3 DNA reads as TGCGCCAGCAAACCAGGGAGCAATCAGCCCCAGCATTTT. It translates to CASKPGSNQPQHF.

The chain couples TRBV11-2 to TRBJ1-2, with a weak D call TRBD1 (6 bases). CDR3 size: 14 residues. V lost 3 bases to trimming and J lost 2 bases, with 10 bases between them. Germline CDR1 SGHAT, CDR2 FQNNGV. The CDR3 here is CASSLPGQNYGYTF. Written as DNA, the CDR3 is TGTGCCAGCAGCTTGCCCGGACAGAACTATGGCTACACCTTC.

The V call is TRBV7-9, the J call TRBJ1-1; D unresolved. The CDR3 totals 12 residues. Germline V gene lookup returns CDR1 SEHNR and CDR2 FQNEAQ (reference sequence). V lost 1 base to trimming and J lost 7 bases, with 7 bases between them. CDR3 sequence: CASSLVSSEAFF. The DNA of the CDR3 is TGTGCCAGCAGCTTAGTATCGAGTGAAGCTTTCTTT.

In this sample, this clone turned up a few times. The chain recombines TRBV6-5 with TRBJ1-4; weak D call: TRBD1 (6 bases). The CDR3 totals 15 residues. Germline V gene sequence: CDR1 MNHEY, CDR2 SVGAGI. V was clipped by 0 bases and J by 6 bases, with 11 bases between them. This CDR3 is CASSYSGAADEKLFF. The DNA of the CDR3 is TGTGCCAGCAGTTACTCGGGGGCGGCGGATGAAAAACTGTTTTTT.

CDR3: CASSLGQFYTEAFF. The CDR3 bases are TGTGCCAGTAGTTTGGGACAGTTTTACACTGAAGCTTTCTTT. The chain has TRBV19 and TRBJ1-1; 7 bases align to TRBD1. With 5 bases clipped from V and 3 bases from J, the junction kept 6 bases outside the gene matches. CDR3 length: 14 amino acids. CDR1 is LNHDA, CDR2 SQIVND, per germline (reference sequence).

This clone was recorded only once. The CDR3 DNA follows: TGTGCCAGTAGTAAACGGGACAGGGTATTGGTCACTGAAGCTTTCTTT. This gives the protein CASSKRDRVLVTEAFF. The chain has TRBV19 and TRBJ1-1; 9 bases agree with TRBD1. CDR3 size: 16 residues. The germline gives CDR1 LNHDA, CDR2 SQIVND (reference sequence). V lost 4 bases to trimming and J lost 4 bases; unmatched junction nucleotides: 10.

The chain has TRBV11-2 and TRBJ1-1, with 8 bases lining up with TRBD1. Germline CDR1 SGHAT, CDR2 FQNNGV. V gave up 3 bases and J gave up 4 bases; unmatched junction bases: 1. The CDR3 extends over 13 amino acids. The CDR3 DNA is TGTGCCAGCAGCTTTCAGGGGGCCACTGAAGCTTTCTTT. Translation gives CASSFQGATEAFF.

The count of this clone is one. The chain recombines TRBV6-1 with TRBJ1-6; D is perhaps TRBD1 (5 bases). V was pared by 4 bases and J by 7 bases, with 17 bases between. The CDR3 sequence is 16 residues long. CDR1 is MNHNS and CDR2 is SASEGT in the germline V gene. CDR3 loop: CASSVVPQGQNSPLHF. For the CDR3, the DNA is TGTGCCAGCAGTGTTGTCCCGCAGGGTCAAAATTCACCCCTCCACTTT.

The chain links TRBV7-2 to TRBJ1-5; TRBD1 matches 7 bases. The CDR3 has 13 amino acids. With 5 bases clipped from V and 6 bases from J, the junction kept 4 bases outside the gene matches. Per the germline V gene, CDR1 is SGHTA and CDR2 is FQGNSA. This CDR3 reads CASSEGAIQPQHF. The DNA for the CDR3 is TGTGCCAGCAGCGAGGGGGCTATTCAGCCCCAGCATTTT.